This T cell receptor beta chain comes out of a study of T cell changes during pregnancy in multiple sclerosis. Profiled with immunoSEQ multiplex PCR; TCRdb holds only in-frame clones, not every one. The sample carries around 100,000 clones, 80% to 95% recorded once. J lost 2 bases, V lost 3 bases, and 3 bases had no gene match. The CDR3 spans 16 residues. Germline assignment: CDR1 MDHEN and CDR2 SYDVKM. This TCR came from a female donor with multiple sclerosis, enrolled in a pregnancy study. This material consisted of peripheral blood, taken in the third trimester of pregnancy. The V call is TRBV28, the J call TRBJ1-5; 11 bases line up with TRBD1. CDR3 loop: CASSLGQGVGNQPQHF. In DNA, the CDR3 is TGTGCCAGCAGTTTGGGACAGGGGGTTGGCAATCAGCCCCAGCATTTT.